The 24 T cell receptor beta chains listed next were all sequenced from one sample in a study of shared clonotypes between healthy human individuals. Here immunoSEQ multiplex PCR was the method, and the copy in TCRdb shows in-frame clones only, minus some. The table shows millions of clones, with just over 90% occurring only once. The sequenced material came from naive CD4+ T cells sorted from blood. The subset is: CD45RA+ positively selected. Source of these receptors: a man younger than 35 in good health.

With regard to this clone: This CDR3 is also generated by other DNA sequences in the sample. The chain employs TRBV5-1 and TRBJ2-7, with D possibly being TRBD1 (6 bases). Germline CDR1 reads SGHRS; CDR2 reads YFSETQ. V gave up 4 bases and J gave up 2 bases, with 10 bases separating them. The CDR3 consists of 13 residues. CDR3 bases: TGCGCCAGCAGCCCGGACAGACCCTACGAGCAGTACTTC. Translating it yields CASSPDRPYEQYF.

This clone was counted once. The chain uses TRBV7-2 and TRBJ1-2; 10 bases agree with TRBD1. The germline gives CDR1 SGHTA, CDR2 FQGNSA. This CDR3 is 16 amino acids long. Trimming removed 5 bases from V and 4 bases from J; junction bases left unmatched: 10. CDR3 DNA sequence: TGTGCCAGCAGCCCAAGGACAGGGGGATACAGCTATGGCTACACCTTC. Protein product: CASSPRTGGYSYGYTF.

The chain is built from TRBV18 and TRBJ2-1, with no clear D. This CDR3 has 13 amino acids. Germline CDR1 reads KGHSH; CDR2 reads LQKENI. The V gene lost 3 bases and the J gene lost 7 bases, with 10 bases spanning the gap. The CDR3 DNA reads TGTGCCAGCTCACCGGGATTAACGAATGAGCAGTTCTTC. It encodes CASSPGLTNEQFF.

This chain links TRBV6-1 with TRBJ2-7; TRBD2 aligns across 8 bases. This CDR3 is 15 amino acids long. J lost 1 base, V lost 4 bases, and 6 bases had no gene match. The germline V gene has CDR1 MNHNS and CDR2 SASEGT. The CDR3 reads CASSVRASGSYEQYF. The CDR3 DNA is TGTGCCAGCAGTGTTAGGGCTAGCGGGTCCTACGAGCAGTACTTC.

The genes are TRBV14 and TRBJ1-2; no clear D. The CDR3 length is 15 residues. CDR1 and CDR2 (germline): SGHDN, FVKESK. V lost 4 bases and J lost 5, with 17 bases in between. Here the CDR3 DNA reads TGTGCCAGCAGCCTCCACCTGGGCCCAGCATATGGCTACACCTTC. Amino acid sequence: CASSLHLGPAYGYTF.

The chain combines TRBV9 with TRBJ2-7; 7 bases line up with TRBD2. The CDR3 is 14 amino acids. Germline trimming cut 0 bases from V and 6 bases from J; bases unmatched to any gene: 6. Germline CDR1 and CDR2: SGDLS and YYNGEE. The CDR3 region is CASSVDGGSREQYF. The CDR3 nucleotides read TGTGCCAGCAGCGTAGATGGCGGGAGTCGCGAGCAGTACTTC.

CDR3 sequence reads: CASSLWRESGELFF. The DNA of the CDR3 is TGTGCCAGCAGTTTATGGCGGGAGAGCGGGGAGCTGTTTTTT. The chain is built from TRBV27 and TRBJ2-2, with TRBD2 matching over 7 bases. This CDR3 region has 14 residues. Germline loops: CDR1 MNHEY, CDR2 SMNVEV (reference sequence). The V gene end was trimmed by 1 base and the J gene end by 7 bases; junction bases not matched to a gene: 3.

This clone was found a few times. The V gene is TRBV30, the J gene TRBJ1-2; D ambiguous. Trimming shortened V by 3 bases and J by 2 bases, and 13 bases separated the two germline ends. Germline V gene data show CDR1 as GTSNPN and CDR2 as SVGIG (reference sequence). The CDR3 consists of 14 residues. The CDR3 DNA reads TGTGCCTGGAGGGGCCTTCCCGCCAACTATGGCTACACCTTC. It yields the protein CAWRGLPANYGYTF.

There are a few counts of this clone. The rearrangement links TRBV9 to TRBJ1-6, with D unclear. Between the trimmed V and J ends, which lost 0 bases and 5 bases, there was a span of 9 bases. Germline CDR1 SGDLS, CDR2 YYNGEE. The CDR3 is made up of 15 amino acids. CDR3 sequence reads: CASSVEGLNNSPLHF. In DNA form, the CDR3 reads TGTGCCAGCAGCGTAGAAGGACTCAATAATTCACCCCTCCACTTT.

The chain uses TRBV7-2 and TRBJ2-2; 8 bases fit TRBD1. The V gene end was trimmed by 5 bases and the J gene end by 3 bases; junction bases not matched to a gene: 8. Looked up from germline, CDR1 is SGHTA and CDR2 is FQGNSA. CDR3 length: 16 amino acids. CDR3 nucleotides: TGTGCCAGCAGCCAAAAAGGACAGGGATACACCGGGGAGCTGTTTTTT. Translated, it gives CASSQKGQGYTGELFF.

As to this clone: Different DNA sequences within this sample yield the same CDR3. This CDR3 is CASSQDRAGGEQYF. The DNA of the CDR3 is TGCGCCAGCAGCCAAGATAGGGCTGGAGGAGAGCAGTACTTC. The chain couples TRBV4-3 to TRBJ2-7; tentative D call: TRBD2 (5 bases). CDR3 length: 14 amino acids. Germline values: CDR1 LGHNA, CDR2 YSLEER. Trimming took off 0 bases at V and 7 bases at J, with 13 bases between the two ends.

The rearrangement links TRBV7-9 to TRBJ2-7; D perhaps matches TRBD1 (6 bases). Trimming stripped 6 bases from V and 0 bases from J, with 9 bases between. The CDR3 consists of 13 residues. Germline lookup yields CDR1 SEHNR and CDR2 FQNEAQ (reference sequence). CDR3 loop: CASRGDNSYEQYF. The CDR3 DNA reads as TGTGCCAGCAGGGGGGACAACTCCTACGAGCAGTACTTC.

The DNA for the CDR3 is TGTACAGCGGGGCGCGCAGCCCACACAGATACGCAGTATTTT. It translates to CTAGRAAHTDTQYF. This rearrangement joins TRBV5-4 to TRBJ2-3, with 7 bases fitting TRBD2. The CDR3 has 14 amino acids. The germline CDR1 and CDR2 sequences are SGHNT and YYREEE (reference sequence).

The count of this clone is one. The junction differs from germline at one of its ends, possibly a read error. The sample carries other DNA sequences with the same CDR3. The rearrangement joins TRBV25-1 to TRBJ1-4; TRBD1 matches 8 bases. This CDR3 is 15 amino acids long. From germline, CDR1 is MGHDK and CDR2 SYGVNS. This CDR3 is CASRPTGAANEKLFF. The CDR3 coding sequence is TGTGCCAGCAGACCGACAGGGGCGGCTAATGAAAAACTATTTTTT.

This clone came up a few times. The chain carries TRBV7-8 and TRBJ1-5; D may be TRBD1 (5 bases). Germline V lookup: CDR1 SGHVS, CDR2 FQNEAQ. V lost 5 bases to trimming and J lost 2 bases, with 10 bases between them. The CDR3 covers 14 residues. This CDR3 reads CASSPREGNQPQHF. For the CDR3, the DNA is TGTGCCAGCAGCCCCAGGGAGGGCAATCAGCCCCAGCATTTT. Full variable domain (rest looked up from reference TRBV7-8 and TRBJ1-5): GAGVSQSPRYKVAKRGQDVALRCDPISGHVSLFWYQQALGQGPEFLTYFQNEAQLDKSGLPSDRFFAERPEGSVSTLKIQRTQQEDSAVYLCASSPREGNQPQHFGDGTRLSIL.

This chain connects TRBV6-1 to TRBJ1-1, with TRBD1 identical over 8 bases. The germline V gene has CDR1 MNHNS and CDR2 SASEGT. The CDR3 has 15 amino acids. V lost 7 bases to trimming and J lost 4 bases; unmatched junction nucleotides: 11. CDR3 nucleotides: TGTGCCAGCAACCCAACAGGGGGAGTTCCCACTGAAGCTTTCTTT. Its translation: CASNPTGGVPTEAFF.

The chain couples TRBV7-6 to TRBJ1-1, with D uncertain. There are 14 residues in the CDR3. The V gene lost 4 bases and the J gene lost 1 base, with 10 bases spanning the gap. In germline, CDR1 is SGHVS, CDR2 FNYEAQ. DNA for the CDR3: TGTGCCAGCAGCTCACCCTTTACGAACACTGAAGCTTTCTTT. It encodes CASSSPFTNTEAFF.

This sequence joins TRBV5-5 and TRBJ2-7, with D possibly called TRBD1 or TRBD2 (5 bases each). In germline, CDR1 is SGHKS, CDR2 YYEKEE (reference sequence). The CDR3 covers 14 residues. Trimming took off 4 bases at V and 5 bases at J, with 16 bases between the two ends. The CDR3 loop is CASSALGDPHEQYF. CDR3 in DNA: TGTGCCAGCAGCGCGTTGGGGGACCCCCACGAGCAGTACTTC.

CDR3 DNA: TGTGCCAGCAGCGCTAGCGGGAGCTTGGAGACCCAGTACTTC. Translating it yields CASSASGSLETQYF. The chain couples TRBV25-1 to TRBJ2-5; TRBD2 aligns across 10 bases. CDR1 and CDR2 (germline): MGHDK, SYGVNS. The CDR3 extends over 14 amino acids. After removal of 6 bases from V and 5 bases from J, the junction contained 6 bases not matched to a gene.

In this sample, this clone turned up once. The CDR3 DNA sequence: TGCGCCAGCAGCTTGGGGACAGGGTCCGGCGAGCAGTACTTC. It specifies CASSLGTGSGEQYF. J is TRBJ2-7 and V is TRBV5-1, with TRBD1 matching over 8 bases. The germline CDR1 and CDR2 sequences are SGHRS and YFSETQ. The CDR3 consists of 14 residues. The V and J ends lost 0 bases and 6 bases, in that order; junction bases with no gene match: 5.

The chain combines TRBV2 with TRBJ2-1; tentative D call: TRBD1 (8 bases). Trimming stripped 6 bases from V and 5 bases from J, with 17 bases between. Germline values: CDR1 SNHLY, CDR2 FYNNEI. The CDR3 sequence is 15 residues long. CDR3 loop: CASRSTGGDNNEQFF. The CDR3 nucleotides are TGTGCCAGCAGGTCTACAGGGGGGGATAACAATGAGCAGTTCTTC. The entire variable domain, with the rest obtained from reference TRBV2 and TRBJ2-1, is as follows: EPEVTQTPSHQVTQMGQEVILRCVPISNHLYFYWYRQILGQKVEFLVSFYNNEISEKSEIFDDQFSVERPDGSNFTLKIRSTKLEDSAMYFCASRSTGGDNNEQFFGPGTRLTVL.

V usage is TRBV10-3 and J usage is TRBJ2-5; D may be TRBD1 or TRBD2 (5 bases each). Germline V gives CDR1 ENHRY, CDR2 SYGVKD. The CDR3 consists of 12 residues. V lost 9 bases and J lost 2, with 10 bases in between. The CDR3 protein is CAIRDPQETQYF. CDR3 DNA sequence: TGTGCCATTCGGGACCCTCAAGAGACCCAGTACTTC.

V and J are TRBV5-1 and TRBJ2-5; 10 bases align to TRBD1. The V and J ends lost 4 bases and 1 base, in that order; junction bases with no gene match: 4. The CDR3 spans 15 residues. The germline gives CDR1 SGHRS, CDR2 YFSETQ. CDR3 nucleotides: TGCGCCAGCAGCCTGGGACAGGGGTTCCAAGAGACCCAGTACTTC. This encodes CASSLGQGFQETQYF.

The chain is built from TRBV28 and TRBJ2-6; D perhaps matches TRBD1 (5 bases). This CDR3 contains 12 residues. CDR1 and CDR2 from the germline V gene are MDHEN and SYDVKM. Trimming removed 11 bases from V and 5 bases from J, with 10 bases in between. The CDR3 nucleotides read TGTGCCTCCCAGGGCTGGGCCAACGTCCTGACTTTC. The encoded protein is CASQGWANVLTF.